This T cell receptor (beta chain) appears in the sequencing data of a study of cytomegalovirus exposure and HLA in healthy donors (dated by TCRdb to the late 2010s). Concerning the study at large: An earlier analysis of some 600 of the donors reported over 250 Gb of sequence data and 95 million to 140 million unique TCR beta sequences obtained from about 179 million T cells. In a later analysis, previously published TCR beta repertoires from 550 to 750 donors were re-analyzed and high-resolution HLA genotyping was added so that TCR occurrence patterns could be studied. A handful of DR-DQ haplotypes were handled as single units for association and clustering because linkage in the cohort was strong. The aim of the study was to test whether cataloging public T cell receptors could identify signatures of past pathogen exposure. Rather than using new phenotypic data, the later analysis identified candidate immune exposures from TCR beta sequences and from how often those sequences occurred across donors. Besides the first cohort of around 670 subjects, a separate validation cohort made up of 90 to 150 different subjects was used. Both class I and class II loci were covered by HLA typing, at four-digit resolution. Donor age, sex, ethnicity and CMV serostatus were collected together with the repertoire data. Of the roughly 430 genotyped donors, over 65% fell in the genetic ancestry cluster associated with self-reported Caucasian donors. About 300 gigabases of sequencing data and around 90 million unique TCR sequences made up an early release that covered some 640 HLA-typed donors. Every discovery cohort repertoire had been produced on one sequencing platform. Across roughly 420 genotyped donors of the cohort, an average of roughly 250,000 unique TCR beta nucleotide sequences per donor were sequenced, and roughly a sixth of those sequences were non-productive. Typing coverage varied by locus: roughly 620-640 donors for A, B, C, DRB1 and DQB1; approximately 520 for DQA1; about 570 for DPA1; roughly 470 for DPB1. The study profiled the T cell repertoires of 666 subjects by immunosequencing and related them to cytomegalovirus serostatus. A later genetic analysis took genome-wide SNP genotypes for about three fifths of the 666 donors and used that subset as a discovery cohort. In an earlier analysis of 587 of the donors, high-throughput TCR beta sequencing was used to judge whether each TCR beta V gene segment behaved as functional or pseudogenic. The study combined high-throughput TCR immunosequencing, statistical association of individual TCRs with disease status, and machine learning to predict cytomegalovirus infection status. The paper's findings and limits, for the study overall: Because HLA typing was unavailable for some donors at each locus, only the typed subset was used in association tests. Because counts were too low, some 17 rarely observed V segments, including chromosome 9 orphons, were excluded from the earlier analysis of around 590 of the donors. A further reported finding was that TCR beta sequences accurately predicted the HLA-A and HLA-B alleles for most subjects in the first cohort. Three of the identified cytomegalovirus-associated TCR beta chains were confirmed in vitro to be specific for cytomegalovirus antigens. Linkage disequilibrium might explain the correlated functional status among segregating V segments, but an unknown experimental factor could not be excluded. Some IMGT-functional V segments, including TRBV6-2 and TRBV6-3, could not be distinguished by the 87-base-pair reads and were therefore excluded. A later genetic analysis associated a missense DCLRE1C variant with V-gene and J-gene trimming of TCR beta chains, and an independent cohort replicated the association. For the cohort, immune exposure information was limited to CMV serostatus. Broadly in line with IMGT annotations, most TCR beta V segments showed up in productive rearrangements about 90% or about 30% of the time in an earlier analysis of roughly 590 of the donors. Only TCR beta chains were sequenced in this cohort, and the absence of alpha or paired-chain data limited detectable features. Specific HLA alleles were associated with about 17,000 TCR beta sequences at a false discovery rate of 0.05 in a later analysis. According to a later analysis, TCR association rates differed among HLA loci, with DRB1 alleles showing the most associated TCRs and HLA-C alleles showing the fewest. The study listed 150 to 200 TCR beta chains as associated with cytomegalovirus. The authors suggested that the approach could potentially be extended to other disease states and immunological phenotypes. Compared with equally common non-associated chains, HLA-associated TCR beta chains in a later analysis were more clonally expanded and had lower generation probabilities. Presence/absence analyses assumed roughly uniform sequencing depth across donors, an assumption that may not hold. According to a later analysis, most CMV-associated TCR beta chains appeared to be HLA-restricted, and the HLA associations seemed to be driven largely by CMV exposure. Compared with the approximately 700-donor mean, donors in an Asian-associated ancestry cluster had fewer N-insertions in productive TCRs, according to a later genetic analysis. The sequencing pipeline was judged likely to have produced a cluster of highly shared sequence variants as a technical artifact. Across donors, most TCR sequences were observed very rarely, whereas some public TCRs were present in many individuals. A later analysis reported that several top co-occurrence clusters appeared linked to parvovirus B19, influenza, CMV and Epstein-Barr virus. When HLA alleles, especially DR and DQ, strongly co-occurred, attributing TCR associations to individual alleles was difficult. Cytomegalovirus status was reported to be diagnosed by the classifier with high specificity and sensitivity in both the original and validation cohorts.

Here V drops 5 bases and J drops 0 bases, and the junction holds 3 bases not matched to any gene. CDR1 is given as ENHRY and CDR2 as SYGVKD, both from the germline V gene. The CDR3, from cysteine to phenylalanine, totals 14 residues. Just the 42-base CDR3 DNA is kept, in frame starting at base 1. In total, over 600 healthy bone marrow donors made up the cohort. All cohort members were sampled while nominally healthy, although unrecorded immune exposures were likely present. The donor was CMV seronegative and was included in the group of several hundred seronegative cohort members. A peripheral blood sample was provided by each donor, and peripheral blood mononuclear cells were used for TCR beta sequencing. The Qiagen DNeasy Blood Extraction Kit was used to extract genomic DNA from the blood cell samples. With respect to this clone: Its antigen remains unidentified. No base quality values were provided; no much bigger clone lies one nucleotide off.

The library was obtained by the immunoSEQ multiplex PCR assay. For the multiplex PCR, a mixture combining 60 forward primers for TCR Vbeta segments and 13 reverse primers for TCR Jbeta segments was used. The CDR3 region of rearranged TCR beta genes was amplified from genomic DNA with a multiplex PCR assay. The Illumina HiSeq System was used to sequence the amplified TCR beta libraries as 87-base-pair reads. In the source study's methods: A later analysis counted approximately 74 million unique TCR beta chains across the 550 to 800 repertoires, and 10 million to 12 million of these chains were shared by at least two donors. To remove PCR and sequencing errors, raw reads were error-corrected and collapsed into unique sequences using a nearest-neighbor algorithm that merged closely related sequences. Alignment of CDR3 sequences to IMGT reference sequences was used to assign V, D and J gene segments. For a sequence to be retained, at least a six-nucleotide match to both a V gene segment and a J gene segment was required. Rearrangements were called productive when the CDR3 lacked stop codons and stayed in frame with V and J; all others were non-productive. CDR3 was defined by IMGT convention, running from the second conserved V-encoded cysteine to the conserved J-encoded phenylalanine. In an earlier analysis of around 600 of the donors, sequences lacking an unambiguous match to a single V gene segment were excluded. In an earlier analysis of some 590 of the donors, V segments were called functional above 56.7% productive rearrangements and were called segregating when the between-donor standard deviation exceeded 5%. To diagnose cytomegalovirus status from the catalog of TCR beta chain sequences, a statistical classification framework was built. In a later analysis, TCR nucleotide sequences were compared against IMGT/GENE-DB human TR gene sequences so that V and J genes could be assigned. In a later analysis, CDR3 sequences and most-parsimonious VDJ recombination scenarios were assigned using the TCRdist pipeline. In a later analysis, each TCR beta chain was defined by its CDR3 amino acid sequence together with its V-gene family, and reads lacking a unique V-gene family were excluded. As a way to deal with suspected cross-contamination and a sequencing artifact, a later analysis dropped hundreds of nucleotide sequences that were highly shared and had low generation probability. A later analysis calculated a clonal expansion index for each public chain from normalized within-repertoire ranks of inferred template counts. In a later analysis, generation probabilities were computed with a VDJ recombination model fitted to out-of-frame rearrangements, and the resulting probabilities were checked against IGoR. Hypergeometric tests were used in a later analysis to score TCR-TCR, TCR-HLA and TCR-CMV co-occurrence, with a repertoire-size bias correction applied to the TCR pairs. A later analysis estimated false discovery rates by permuting HLA or CMV assignments 20 times. In a later analysis, co-occurring TCRs were grouped using DBSCAN, and TCRdist sequence similarity was added for clustering within HLA-allele-positive subsets. Co-occurrence clustering excluded repertoires with fewer than 30,000 or more than 120,000 public chains, plus five with anomalous nucleotide sharing. In TCRdb, the immuneACCESS table is reduced to in-frame sequences with V and J assigned. These tables do not hold every clone; where another copy was compared, an unresolved V gene accounts for under half, and the others remain unexplained. Clonal size and the V and J genes are those of that table, whereas D and trimming came from the DNA. This sample has nearly 200,000 clones in its table, and 70% to 85% of those were observed once. Roughly 0.098% of the sample is in the top ten clones.

Sequenced sample: PBMCs. The sequence is built from TRBV10-3 and TRBJ2-7; TRBD2 aligns with 8 central bases. The TCR sequence derives from a boy aged 2 to 10 in good health and CMV-seronegative. The DNA is as follows: TGTGCCATCAGTTATAGCGGGGCCTCCTACGAGCAGTACTTC. The resulting protein is CAISYSGASYEQYF.